One and the same sample provided the 17 T cell receptor beta chains below, sequenced in a study of T cells in localized non-small cell lung cancer (dated by TCRdb to 2020 to 2021). Library preparation was by the immunoSEQ multiplex PCR assay. Sourced from immuneACCESS, this table was stored by TCRdb with only in-frame sequences that have V and J called. A share of the clones is absent; for the studies checked, an unresolved V gene accounts for under half, and the remainder has no known explanation. The sample table lists tens of thousands of clones, about 87% of them with a count of one. Approximately 22% of the sample goes to the ten largest clones. The input for sequencing was peripheral blood, taken before any cancer treatment. These receptors came from a man between 40 and 70 years old with stage I squamous cell lung carcinoma.

The CDR3 region has the DNA TGTGCCAGCAGCTTAGTCGGGAATTACAATGAGCAGTTCTTC. This gives the protein CASSLVGNYNEQFF. The J gene is TRBJ2-1, the V gene TRBV11-2, with D maybe TRBD2 (5 bases). Trimming cost V 1 base and J 4 bases, with 8 bases left between them. The V gene's germline CDR1 is SGHAT and CDR2 FQNNGV. The CDR3 spans 14 residues.

The chain links TRBV19 to TRBJ1-1, with a possible D match to TRBD1 (6 bases). CDR3 length: 15 amino acids. Trimming removed 7 bases from V and 2 bases from J, with 17 bases in between. CDR1 is LNHDA, CDR2 SQIVND, per germline (reference sequence). This CDR3 reads CASTLQGRGNTEAFF. CDR3 coding DNA: TGTGCCAGTACGCTTCAGGGGAGGGGAAACACTGAAGCTTTCTTT. The full variable domain, its missing parts supplied by reference TRBV19 and TRBJ1-1, is DGGITQSPKYLFRKEGQNVTLSCEQNLNHDAMYWYRQDPGQGLRLIYYSQIVNDFQKGDIAEGYSVSREKKESFPLTVTSAQKNPTAFYLCASTLQGRGNTEAFFGQGTRLTVV.

The CDR3 protein is CASSQLVMVASNQPQHF. Written as DNA, the CDR3 is TGCGCCAGCAGCCAATTAGTAATGGTTGCGAGCAATCAGCCCCAGCATTTT. The chain links TRBV4-1 to TRBJ1-5; D is undetermined. The V end lost 2 bases, the J end lost 1 base, and 15 bases lay between the germline ends. Germline V CDR1 and CDR2: MGHRA, YSYEKL. The CDR3 length is 17 residues.

The chain combines TRBV6-5 with TRBJ2-2, with 9 bases lining up with TRBD1. CDR1 is MNHEY, CDR2 SVGAGI, per germline. The CDR3 has 16 amino acids. With 2 bases clipped from V and 6 bases from J, the junction kept 7 bases outside the gene matches. The CDR3 region has the DNA TGTGCCAGCAGTTACCACGGACAGGGGATCCCCGGGGAGCTGTTTTTT. Its translation is CASSYHGQGIPGELFF.

This clone showed up just a few times. The chain carries TRBV7-3 and TRBJ2-1, with 9 bases matching TRBD2. The CDR3 covers 14 residues. Germline V gene lookup returns CDR1 SGHTA and CDR2 FQGTGA. V dropped 5 bases and J dropped 10; count of bases not matched to a gene: 9. The CDR3 DNA is TGTGCCAGCAGCGAATCTAGCGGGGCCCCGGAGCAGTTCTTC. It specifies CASSESSGAPEQFF. The full variable domain, rest sourced from reference TRBV7-3 and TRBJ2-1, is GAGVSQTPSNKVTEKGKYVELRCDPISGHTALYWYRQSLGQGPEFLIYFQGTGAADDSGLPNDRFFAVRPEGSVSTLKIQRTERGDSAVYLCASSESSGAPEQFFGPGTRLTVL.

This sequence joins TRBV5-1 and TRBJ2-1, with a tentative D call TRBD1 (6 bases). The CDR3 runs 14 residues. Trimming left V 4 bases short and J 8 bases short, with 16 bases between. Germline assignment: CDR1 SGHRS and CDR2 YFSETQ. CDR3 sequence: CASSLGTPLDEQFF. For the CDR3, the DNA is TGCGCCAGCAGCCTTGGGACACCGCTAGATGAGCAGTTCTTC.

The chain links TRBV6-1 to TRBJ2-2; tentatively, D is TRBD2 (6 bases). CDR1 and CDR2 (germline): MNHNS, SASEGT. V shed 3 bases and J shed 3 bases, with 14 bases lying between them. This CDR3 is 16 amino acids long. As DNA, the CDR3 is TGTGCCAGCAGTGATTGGGGGGTGCCGTACACCGGGGAGCTGTTTTTT. Protein sequence: CASSDWGVPYTGELFF.

The chain carries TRBV6-5 and TRBJ2-7; D gene ambiguous. CDR3 size: 15 residues. Germline V CDR1 and CDR2: MNHEY, SVGAGI. Trimming took 0 bases from V and 1 from J, leaving 10 bases between them. The CDR3 reads CASSYSTHGSYEQYF. DNA for the CDR3: TGTGCCAGCAGTTACTCGACACACGGGTCCTACGAGCAGTACTTC.

This sequence joins TRBV19 and TRBJ2-3, with 11 bases aligning to TRBD2. V was clipped by 9 bases and J by 1 base; unmatched bases: 18. Germline values: CDR1 LNHDA, CDR2 SQIVND (reference sequence). The CDR3 sequence is 19 residues long. The CDR3: CASSRGLADSLSRTDTQYF. CDR3 nucleotide sequence: TGTGCCAGCTCACGGGGACTAGCGGATTCCCTGTCGCGCACAGATACGCAGTATTTT.

The chain is built from TRBV2 and TRBJ1-4, with 7 bases lining up with TRBD1. Germline V gene lookup returns CDR1 SNHLY and CDR2 FYNNEI. V lost 4 bases, J lost 5 bases, and 7 bases stayed unmatched. The CDR3 sequence is 15 residues long. CDR3 nucleotide sequence: TGTGCCAGCAGTGCCGGACAGGTTCGCAATGAAAAACTGTTTTTT. Amino acids: CASSAGQVRNEKLFF.

The chain joins TRBV5-1 to TRBJ1-2; 12 bases are a match to TRBD1. The J segment lost 7 bases and the V segment lost 4 bases, leaving 5 bases of the junction unmatched. Germline V CDR1 and CDR2: SGHRS, YFSETQ. This CDR3 has 14 amino acids. The CDR3 loop reads CASSPGQGAGGYTF. CDR3 sequence (DNA): TGCGCCAGCAGCCCGGGACAGGGGGCGGGTGGCTACACCTTC.

The chain has TRBV29-1 and TRBJ1-1; TRBD1 might be the D (5 bases). Germline V lookup: CDR1 SQVTM, CDR2 ANQGSEA. The CDR3 runs to 13 residues. V was clipped by 4 bases and J by 3 bases, with 12 bases between them. As DNA, the CDR3 is TGCAGCGTTGTTGAGGGGAGGGACACTGAAGCTTTCTTT. It yields the protein CSVVEGRDTEAFF. The complete variable domain, with remaining parts taken from reference TRBV29-1 and TRBJ1-1, reads SAVISQKPSRDICQRGTSLTIQCQVDSQVTMMFWYRQQPGQSLTLIATANQGSEATYESGFVIDKFPISRPNLTFSTLTVSNMSPEDSSIYLCSVVEGRDTEAFFGQGTRLTVV.

The chain employs TRBV4-2 and TRBJ2-6; D call uncertain. Germline loops: CDR1 LGHNA, CDR2 YNFKEQ. The CDR3 sequence is 16 residues long. V lost 0 bases, J lost 4 bases, and 10 bases lay in between. The CDR3 reads CASSQEPGTGANVLTF. CDR3 nucleotides: TGTGCCAGCAGCCAAGAACCGGGTACCGGGGCCAACGTCCTGACTTTC.

This clone is a singleton in its sample. The chain links TRBV5-8 to TRBJ2-1, with 8 bases lining up with TRBD1. V was pared by 4 bases and J by 2 bases, with 8 bases of the junction left unmatched. This CDR3 region has 16 residues. Germline values: CDR1 SGHTS, CDR2 YDEGEE. CDR3 DNA sequence: TGTGCCAGCAGCACAATAGACAGGGGCGCCTACAATGAGCAGTTCTTC. This sequence encodes CASSTIDRGAYNEQFF.

The chain links TRBV28 to TRBJ1-1; 7 nucleotides match TRBD1. The CDR3 spans 11 residues. The germline V gene encodes CDR1 MDHEN and CDR2 SYDVKM. V shed 7 bases, J shed 7 bases, and the junction held 3 bases outside the gene matches. CDR3 amino acids: CASIRDSEAFF. In DNA, the CDR3 is TGTGCCAGCATCCGGGACAGTGAAGCTTTCTTT.

This clone was seen only once. The chain recombines TRBV11-1 with TRBJ2-1; D is uncertain. Germline CDR1 is SGHAT and CDR2 is FQDESV (reference sequence). CDR3 size: 12 residues. V was pared by 0 bases and J by 8 bases, with 5 bases between. The CDR3 DNA reads as TGTGCCAGCAGCTTAGCAGGAGATGAGCAGTTCTTC. Translation: CASSLAGDEQFF.

This chain connects TRBV28 to TRBJ1-2, with D possibly TRBD1 on 5 matching bases. The CDR3 totals 12 residues. The germline V and J ends were trimmed by 6 bases and 0 bases, with 5 bases remaining between them. Germline values: CDR1 MDHEN, CDR2 SYDVKM. The CDR3 loop reads CASRGANYGYTF. Here the CDR3 DNA reads TGTGCCAGCAGAGGGGCTAACTATGGCTACACCTTC.